Following are 27 T cell receptor beta chains from one sample sequenced in a study of blood T cells in healthy people across ages. Primers used in a second PCR of roughly 7 to 12 cycles were a sample-barcoded 5' primer and a J-beta primer mix. TCRdb independently ran MiXCR on the 5' RACE reads; one entry per CDR3 protein. The table lists 1.5 million to 2 million distinct CDR3 sequences, 30% to 40% of them singletons. The material sequenced was blood. These receptor sequences come from a young woman in good health.

This sequence joins TRBV28 and TRBJ2-5, with D maybe TRBD2 (6 bases). The germline gives CDR1 MDHEN, CDR2 SYDVKM. The CDR3 has 14 amino acids. The ends were cut back, 8 bases at V and 2 bases at J, with 15 bases in the middle. The CDR3 coding sequence is TGTGCCAGCGGTACGGGACTGGGACAAGAGACCCAGTACTTC. Its protein product is CASGTGLGQETQYF.

The chain is built from TRBV7-3 and TRBJ2-1, with 7 bases fitting TRBD2. The CDR3 runs to 14 residues. V lost 5 bases and J lost 10; bases outside the gene matches: 11. Germline-derived CDR1 and CDR2 are SGHTA and FQGTGA. CDR3 in DNA: TGTGCCAGCAGCGATCTACCGGGGGGAGGAGAGCAGTTCTTC. Translating gives CASSDLPGGGEQFF.

The rearrangement links TRBV4-1 to TRBJ1-4, with unresolved D. Germline CDR1 is MGHRA and CDR2 is YSYEKL. V was cut by 0 bases and J by 4 bases, with 9 bases left in between. The CDR3 has 15 residues. CDR3 loop: CASSQDGSGNEKLFF. In DNA, the CDR3 is TGCGCCAGCAGCCAAGATGGGAGTGGTAATGAAAAACTGTTTTTT.

This chain links TRBV4-2 with TRBJ2-1, with D perhaps TRBD2 (6 bases). The germline V and J ends were trimmed by 0 bases and 5 bases, with 20 bases remaining between them. The CDR3 loop spans 18 amino acids. Germline CDR1 is LGHNA and CDR2 is YNFKEQ. DNA of the CDR3: TGTGCCAGCAGCCAAGATCGACCGTCGATCGGCGGGGACAATGAGCAGTTCTTC. Protein sequence: CASSQDRPSIGGDNEQFF.

This clonotype was observed many times. The chain is built from TRBV29-1 and TRBJ2-5; TRBD1 agrees at 8 bases. Per germline, CDR1 SQVTM and CDR2 ANQGSEA. V shed 4 bases and J 5 bases; nucleotides not matched to a gene: 9. This CDR3 comprises 14 residues. CDR3 in amino acids: CSVVPSGGMETQYF. The CDR3 DNA reads as TGCAGCGTTGTTCCGTCAGGGGGCATGGAGACCCAGTACTTC.

This sequence joins TRBV29-1 and TRBJ2-7, with D perhaps matching TRBD1 (6 bases). The CDR3 totals 15 residues. Germline CDR1 is SQVTM and CDR2 is ANQGSEA. Trimming took 1 base from V and 2 from J, leaving 15 bases between them. The CDR3 sequence is CSVEGSRDNPYEQYF. DNA for the CDR3: TGCAGCGTTGAAGGTTCCAGGGACAACCCCTACGAGCAGTACTTC.

Points on this clonotype: The junction differs from germline at one of its ends, possibly a read error. The chain has TRBV9 and TRBJ1-2; D gene ambiguous. This CDR3 contains 15 residues. Germline assignment: CDR1 SGDLS and CDR2 YYNGEE. CDR3 coding DNA: TGTGCCGGCAGCGCCCGGCCCCTCGCCGACTATGGCTACACCTTC. As protein: CAGSARPLADYGYTF.

This clonotype was seen more than once but under ten times. The V and J genes are TRBV10-3 and TRBJ1-2, with 9 positions matching TRBD1. With 4 bases clipped from V and 6 bases from J, the junction kept 3 bases outside the gene matches. CDR1 is ENHRY and CDR2 is SYGVKD in the germline V gene. The CDR3 sequence is 13 residues long. In DNA, the CDR3 is TGTGCCATCAGTGGGACAGGGGATCATGGCTACACCTTC. As protein: CAISGTGDHGYTF.

The V gene is TRBV4-1, the J gene TRBJ1-2, with 9 bases aligning to TRBD1. The germline V gene has CDR1 MGHRA and CDR2 YSYEKL. The CDR3 is 16 amino acids. The V gene end was trimmed by 3 bases and the J gene end by 4 bases; junction bases not matched to a gene: 9. CDR3: CASSHRTGAALYGYTF. In DNA, the CDR3 is TGCGCCAGCAGCCATCGGACAGGGGCCGCCCTCTATGGCTACACCTTC.

The table lists this clonotype with a few counts. The chain links TRBV18 to TRBJ2-3; D is possibly TRBD2 (6 bases). CDR1 KGHSH and CDR2 LQKENI come from the germline V gene. The CDR3 is 17 amino acids. Trimming removed 0 bases from V and 0 bases from J, with 13 bases in between. Here the CDR3 reads CASSPPLADSSTDTQYF. The CDR3 DNA reads TGTGCCAGCTCACCACCGTTAGCGGACTCTAGCACAGATACGCAGTATTTT.

This clonotype was seen many times. This chain links TRBV3-1 with TRBJ2-1, with 10 bases identical to TRBD2. Trimming took 4 bases from V and 7 from J; bases not matched to a gene: 7. Germline V gene data show CDR1 as LGHDT and CDR2 as YNNKEL (reference sequence). This CDR3 spans 15 amino acids. CDR3 in DNA: TGTGCCAGCAGCCCAGCAGCGGGGGGGCGAAATGAGCAGTTCTTC. This codes for CASSPAAGGRNEQFF.

The rearrangement links TRBV11-2 to TRBJ2-7; D unclear. CDR1 is SGHAT and CDR2 is FQNNGV in the germline V gene. This CDR3 is built from 15 residues. Deletions cut 1 base from V and 7 bases from J, with 17 bases between. CDR3 in amino acids: CASSLGGASYEEQYF. CDR3 DNA sequence: TGTGCCAGCAGCTTAGGAGGAGCGAGCTACGAAGAGCAGTACTTC.

This chain uses TRBV20-1 with TRBJ1-5; 7 bases are shared with TRBD1. V was clipped by 3 bases and J by 8 bases; unmatched bases: 7. CDR3 length: 13 amino acids. Germline V gene lookup returns CDR1 DFQATT and CDR2 SNEGSKA (reference sequence). The CDR3 is CSASRQGSKPQHF. In DNA, the CDR3 is TGCAGTGCTAGTCGACAGGGATCGAAGCCCCAGCATTTT.

This clonotype has a handful of counts. The chain combines TRBV9 with TRBJ2-5; a possible D gene is TRBD1 (5 bases). Per germline, CDR1 SGDLS and CDR2 YYNGEE. V lost 0 bases and J lost 5, with 8 bases in between. The CDR3 loop spans 13 amino acids. DNA for the CDR3: TGTGCCAGCAGCGTAGCTTGGGGCGAGACCCAGTACTTC. This sequence encodes CASSVAWGETQYF.

On this clonotype: A much larger clone sits a single nucleotide away, making a read error possible. The chain combines TRBV27 with TRBJ1-4, with a possible D match to TRBD1 (5 bases). CDR1 is MNHEY and CDR2 is SMNVEV in the germline V gene (reference sequence). This CDR3 comprises 14 residues. The CDR3, as DNA: TGTGCCAGCAGGGCGGCAGGGAGAAATGAAAAACGGTTTTTT. Translating gives CASRAAGRNEKRFF.

This clonotype was seen only a few times. This chain connects TRBV2 to TRBJ2-3; either TRBD1 or TRBD2 may fit D (5 bases each). Per germline, CDR1 SNHLY and CDR2 FYNNEI. Trimming shortened V by 10 bases and J by 2 bases, and 16 bases separated the two germline ends. The CDR3 has 14 amino acids. CDR3 nucleotide sequence: TGTGCCAACCTCCGTGGGACGAACACAGATACGCAGTATTTT. Encoded protein: CANLRGTNTDTQYF.

The chain uses TRBV27 and TRBJ2-1, with no clear D. The CDR3 has 14 residues. CDR1 is MNHEY, CDR2 SMNVEV, per germline (reference sequence). The ends were cut back, 6 bases at V and 4 bases at J, with 13 bases in the middle. DNA for the CDR3: TGTGCCAGCAGCCCCACCCCGACTTACAATGAGCAGTTCTTC. Translating gives CASSPTPTYNEQFF.

The chain's CDR3 is CASSKTGYHGYTF. The CDR3 region has the DNA TGTGCCAGCAGCAAGACAGGGTATCATGGCTACACCTTC. The chain uses TRBV4-2 and TRBJ1-2, with TRBD1 matching 7 bases. V lost 5 bases to trimming and J lost 6 bases; unmatched junction nucleotides: 6. This CDR3 comprises 13 residues. The germline V gene has CDR1 LGHNA and CDR2 YNFKEQ.

The chain joins TRBV27 to TRBJ2-7, with D uncertain. The V end lost 3 bases, the J end lost 4 bases, and 16 bases lay between the germline ends. The CDR3 runs 15 residues. Germline-derived CDR1 and CDR2 are MNHEY and SMNVEV (reference sequence). The CDR3 DNA reads TGTGCCAGCAGTTTGTCCGCCGCCAGTCTGTACGAGCAGTACTTC. This gives the protein CASSLSAASLYEQYF.

Regarding this clonotype: The junction departs from the called germline gene at one end, perhaps through a read error. The chain links TRBV20-1 to TRBJ2-1; D possibly corresponds to TRBD2 (6 bases). This CDR3 is 17 amino acids long. Per the germline V gene, CDR1 is DFQATT and CDR2 is SNEGSKA (reference sequence). CDR3: CSAPAMAGGSSYDEQFF. CDR3 DNA sequence: TGCAGTGCCCCCGCCATGGCCGGGGGAAGCTCCTACGATGAGCAGTTCTTC.

As to this clonotype: This may arise from a read error, as a much more abundant clone is one base away. This chain joins TRBV29-1 and TRBJ2-5, with 9 bases lining up with TRBD1. The J call may be incorrect, as the DNA end agrees better with TRBJ2-7. The length of the CDR3 is 16 residues. Germline V CDR1 and CDR2: SQVTM, ANQGSEA. Here the CDR3 reads CSVGEDRTGAHHEQYF. Written as DNA, the CDR3 is TGCAGCGTTGGCGAGGATCGGACAGGGGCCCACCACGAGCAGTACTTC.

J is TRBJ2-7 and V is TRBV15; the match to TRBD2 covers 10 bases. Germline assignment: CDR1 LNHNV and CDR2 YYDKDF (reference sequence). Trimming at V came to 4 bases and at J to 0 bases, leaving 3 bases not matched to a gene. The CDR3 extends over 15 amino acids. The CDR3 sequence: CATSMGLASSYEQYF. In DNA, the CDR3 is TGTGCCACCAGCATGGGACTAGCGAGCTCCTACGAGCAGTACTTC. Drawing the rest from reference TRBV15 and TRBJ2-7, the complete variable domain is DAMVIQNPRYQVTQFGKPVTLSCSQTLNHNVMYWYQQKSSQAPKLLFHYYDKDFNNEADTPDNFQSRRPNTSFCFLDIRSPGLGDTAMYLCATSMGLASSYEQYFGPGTRLTVT.

The table lists this clonotype with many counts. The V and J genes are TRBV20-1 and TRBJ2-7; D gene uncertain. Trimming took off 0 bases at V and 2 bases at J, with 14 bases between the two ends. The germline CDR1 and CDR2 sequences are DFQATT and SNEGSKA (reference sequence). There are 15 residues in the CDR3. The CDR3 sequence is CSARDQSADPYEQYF. The CDR3 nucleotides read TGCAGTGCTAGAGATCAGTCAGCCGATCCCTACGAGCAGTACTTC.

This clonotype has at least ten counts. The chain uses TRBV29-1 and TRBJ2-1; unclear D gene. Germline V gives CDR1 SQVTM, CDR2 ANQGSEA. Deletions cut 2 bases from V and 10 bases from J, with 9 bases between. The CDR3 is made up of 11 amino acids. The CDR3 is CSVEIYTEQFF. The CDR3 DNA is TGCAGCGTTGAAATATATACAGAGCAGTTCTTC.

This clonotype was seen more than once but under ten times. The rearrangement links TRBV6-2 or TRBV6-3 to TRBJ2-1, with a tentative D call TRBD1 (7 bases). CDR1 is MNHEY and CDR2 is SVGEGT in the germline V gene. V was trimmed by 6 bases and J by 5 bases, leaving 17 bases between them. The CDR3 loop spans 15 amino acids. The DNA of the CDR3 is TGTGCCAGCAGCGCGGGACAGTACTTTAACAATGAGCAGTTCTTC. It is translated as CASSAGQYFNNEQFF.

To note about this clonotype: The germline gene is not matched at one end of the junction; a read error may be the cause. V and J are TRBV14 and TRBJ1-2; D gene unclear. The CDR3 has 14 residues. Germline V gene sequence: CDR1 SGHDN, CDR2 FVKESK. Here the CDR3 DNA reads TGTGCCAGCAGCCAAGTTTCCGGCAACTATGACTACACCTTC. Translation gives CASSQVSGNYDYTF.

This clonotype has ten or more counts. This chain uses TRBV10-3 with TRBJ2-1, with D possibly being TRBD2 (5 bases). The V and J ends lost 6 bases and 7 bases respectively, with 13 bases between them. The germline V gene has CDR1 ENHRY and CDR2 SYGVKD. CDR3 length: 13 amino acids. The CDR3 DNA is TGTGCCATCAGCTCTACTAGTATTAATGAGCAGTTCTTC. Its protein is CAISSTSINEQFF.